The 9 T cell receptor beta chains in this list originate from one sample, sequenced in a study of regulatory T cells in long-lasting Graves disease. Time point: newly diagnosed GD, antithyroid drugs for less than 3 months. Extracted PBMC RNA gave rise to the TCR library. Combining iRepertoire HTBI primers with Arm-PCR of CDR3 regions, the authors built TCR beta libraries. TCRdb recomputed calls from the multiplex PCR reads with MiXCR, one row per CDR3 protein. Among some 340,000 distinct CDR3 sequences, over 9.5% were seen once, and the ten largest hold about 20%. These same data were also listed under a study on T cells in Graves' hyperthyroidism and ophthalmopathy.

The sequences come from peripheral blood mononuclear cells (PBMCs), collected at new diagnosis, from a patient treated with antithyroid drugs. These receptors originate from a woman aged 18-29 years with Graves disease.

The chain links TRBV9 to TRBJ2-4, with D perhaps TRBD1 (6 bases). CDR3 length: 16 residues. The ends were cut back, 3 bases at V and 8 bases at J, with 21 bases in the middle. The germline V gene encodes CDR1 SGDLS and CDR2 YYNGEE. CDR3 nucleotide sequence: TGTGCCAGCAGCGGAATGACAGGCACGACATCTGACATTCAGTACTTC. This codes for CASSGMTGTTSDIQYF.

The sample holds many counts of this clonotype. The chain links TRBV4-3 to TRBJ2-1; the D call may be TRBD1 or TRBD2 (5 bases each). The germline gives CDR1 LGHNA, CDR2 YSLEER. The CDR3 extends over 15 amino acids. V was cut by 0 bases and J by 4 bases, with 10 bases left in between. In DNA, the CDR3 is TGCGCCAGCAGCCAAGAGGGGACGGCTTACAATGAGCAGTTCTTC. Protein: CASSQEGTAYNEQFF.

At least ten counts were recorded for this clonotype. The V gene is TRBV20-1, the J gene TRBJ1-3; D is unclear. Per the germline V gene, CDR1 is DFQATT and CDR2 is SNEGSKA (reference sequence). V was pared by 5 bases and J by 0 bases, with 11 bases between. The CDR3 covers 14 residues. This chain's CDR3 is CSASSGVSGNTIYF. The CDR3 region has the DNA TGCAGTGCTTCGTCCGGGGTCTCTGGAAACACCATATATTTT.

The rearrangement links TRBV25-1 to TRBJ2-2, with 9 bases lining up with TRBD2. Germline lookup yields CDR1 MGHDK and CDR2 SYGVNS. V lost 3 bases to trimming and J lost 8 bases; unmatched junction nucleotides: 16. The CDR3 runs to 18 residues. CDR3 DNA: TGTGCCAGCAGTGATGTGGGTAGCGGGAGTATCCGACCGGGGGAGCTGTTTTTT. Encoded protein: CASSDVGSGSIRPGELFF.

This clonotype was counted many times. This chain connects TRBV20-1 to TRBJ1-5, with no clear D. This CDR3 region has 15 residues. Germline V CDR1 and CDR2: DFQATT, SNEGSKA (reference sequence). V lost 3 bases, J lost 0 bases, and 12 bases lay in between. Here the CDR3 reads CSASRRADSNQPQHF. CDR3 coding DNA: TGCAGTGCTAGCCGGCGGGCCGATAGCAATCAGCCCCAGCATTTT.

Many counts were recorded for this clonotype. The rearrangement links TRBV2 to TRBJ2-2, with D unclear. The CDR3 sequence is 14 residues long. Germline V gene data show CDR1 as SNHLY and CDR2 as FYNNEI. Deletions cut 3 bases from V and 7 bases from J, with 12 bases between. CDR3 protein: CASSDRGSVGELFF. CDR3 in DNA: TGTGCCAGCAGTGATAGAGGATCGGTCGGGGAGCTGTTTTTT.

For this clonotype: This could be a read error, since a much larger clone is one nucleotide away. V and J are TRBV28 and TRBJ1-2; no firm D call. The CDR3 is 10 amino acids. Germline assignment: CDR1 MDHEN and CDR2 SYDVKM. The CDR3 sequence: CASGNYSYTF. For the CDR3, the DNA is TGTGCCAGCGGGAACTATAGCTACACCTTC.

This chain connects TRBV9 to TRBJ2-3, with D tentatively TRBD2 (6 bases). Trimming shortened V by 4 bases and J by 6 bases, and 18 bases separated the two germline ends. This CDR3 spans 15 amino acids. CDR1 and CDR2 from the germline V gene are SGDLS and YYNGEE. The CDR3 sequence: CASSPHPAAGDTQYF. The CDR3 region has the DNA TGTGCCAGCAGCCCCCATCCCGCCGCGGGGGATACGCAGTATTTT.

This clonotype showed up many times. V and J are TRBV12-3 or TRBV12-4 and TRBJ2-5; 11 bases align to TRBD2. V was clipped by 8 bases and J by 5 bases; unmatched bases: 10. CDR3 length equals 15 residues. CDR3 nucleotides: TGTGCCAGCGCCCCTTTTAGCGGGGGGGCCGAGACCCAGTACTTC. It specifies CASAPFSGGAETQYF.